Described below is a single T cell receptor beta chain sequence and its context. The entry originates in a study of shared clonotypes between healthy human individuals. Every subset had its genomic DNA shared out evenly among several immunoSEQ plates. Sorted-subset replicate PCR reactions were performed with about 210 ng DNA, corresponding to roughly 30,000 T cell genomes. This table comes from immunoSEQ multiplex PCR, and its TCRdb copy is limited to in-frame clones, with some not included. The table shows some 790,000 clones, with 72% occurring only once. Healthy and HIV-negative, the adult donors had no recent acute infections or vaccinations. Germline-derived CDR1 and CDR2 are SGHAT and FQNNGV. This CDR3 region has 14 residues. V was cut by 5 bases and J by 6 bases, with 13 bases left in between.

The TCR sequence derives from a woman under 40 in good health. Material for sequencing was memory CD4+ T cells sorted from blood. Subset defined: CD45RA-negative fraction. The chain employs TRBV11-2 and TRBJ2-2; D call uncertain. The CDR3 sequence is CASSRGLVAGELFF. CDR3 DNA: TGTGCCAGCAGCCGAGGCCTCGTAGCCGGGGAGCTGTTTTTT.